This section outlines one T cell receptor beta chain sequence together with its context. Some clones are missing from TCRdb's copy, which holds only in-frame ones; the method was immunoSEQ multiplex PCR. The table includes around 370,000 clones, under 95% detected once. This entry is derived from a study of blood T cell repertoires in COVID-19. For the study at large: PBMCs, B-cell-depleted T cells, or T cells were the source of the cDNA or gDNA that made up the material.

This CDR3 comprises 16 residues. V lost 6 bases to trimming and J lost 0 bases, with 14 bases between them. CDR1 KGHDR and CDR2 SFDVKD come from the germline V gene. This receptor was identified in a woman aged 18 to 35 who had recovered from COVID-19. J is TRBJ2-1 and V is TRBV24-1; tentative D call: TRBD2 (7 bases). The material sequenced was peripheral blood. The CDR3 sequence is CATSRGALSSYNEQFF. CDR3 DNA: TGTGCCACCAGTCGGGGGGCCTTAAGCTCCTACAATGAGCAGTTCTTC.